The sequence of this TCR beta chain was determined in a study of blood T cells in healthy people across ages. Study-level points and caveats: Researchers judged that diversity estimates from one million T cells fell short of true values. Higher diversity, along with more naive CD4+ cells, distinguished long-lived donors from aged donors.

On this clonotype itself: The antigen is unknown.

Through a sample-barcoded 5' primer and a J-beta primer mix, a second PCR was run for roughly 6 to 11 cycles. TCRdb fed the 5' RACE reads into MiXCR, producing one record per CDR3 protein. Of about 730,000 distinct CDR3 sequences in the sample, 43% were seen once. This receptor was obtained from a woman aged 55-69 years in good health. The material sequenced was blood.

The CDR3 coding sequence is TGTGCCAGCTCAGAAATGACTAGCGGTAATGAGCAGTTCTTC. Translated: CASSEMTSGNEQFF. This chain links TRBV18 with TRBJ2-1; 9 bases agree with TRBD2. CDR3 length: 14 amino acids. Germline CDR1 and CDR2: KGHSH and LQKENI. V lost 5 bases, J lost 7 bases, and 6 bases stayed unmatched. Full variable domain (remainder filled in from reference TRBV18 and TRBJ2-1): NAGVMQNPRHLVRRRGQEARLRCSPMKGHSHVYWYRQLPEEGLKFMVYLQKENIIDESGMPKERFSAEFPKEGPSILRIQQVVRGDSAAYFCASSEMTSGNEQFFGPGTRLTVL.